The source of this TCR beta chain is a study of T-cell reconstitution after alpha-beta-depleted transplantation in children. The V gene lost 5 bases and the J gene lost 1 base, with 14 bases spanning the gap. This CDR3 region has 16 residues. Germline V lookup: CDR1 MNHEY, CDR2 SMNVEV (reference sequence). This clonotype has at least ten counts. Construction of the TCRbeta library involved unique molecular identifiers. A single record per CDR3 protein comes from TCRdb applying MiXCR to the PCR reads. The sample includes roughly 610,000 distinct CDR3 sequences, about 10% of them seen just once. The J gene is TRBJ2-2, the V gene TRBV27, with D possibly being TRBD1 or TRBD2 (7 bases each). Here the sequenced sample was PBMCs from the stem cell graft donor, taken from the stem cell graft. The sequence derives from a human donor who donated a stem cell graft to a child with acute myeloid leukemia. The CDR3 DNA is TGTGCCAGCAGTCCAACAGGGGAGGGGAACACCGGGGAGCTGTTTTTT. Translation: CASSPTGEGNTGELFF.